One and the same sample provided the 31 T cell receptor beta chains below, sequenced in a study of technical replicates of blood from a few donors. Sequencing was performed with immunoSEQ multiplex PCR; in TCRdb, only in-frame clones are kept and a portion is missing. The data hold approximately 76,000 clones, with approximately 83% observed a single time. The specimen was PBMCs. These receptors came from a human donor in good health. Some clones in this sample may be carry-over from other donors' samples.

The genes are TRBV28 and TRBJ2-3, with TRBD1 identical over 10 bases. Germline V gene data show CDR1 as MDHEN and CDR2 as SYDVKM. Losses at the gene ends were 3 bases for V and 10 bases for J; bases not matched to a gene: 7. The CDR3 contains 14 residues. CDR3 sequence (DNA): TGTGCCAGCAGTTTGACAGGGGGCGAGGGACCGCAGTATTTT. Protein product: CASSLTGGEGPQYF.

This chain links TRBV11-1 with TRBJ1-5, with D unresolved. This CDR3 has 18 amino acids. Germline CDR1 is SGHAT and CDR2 is FQDESV (reference sequence). Trimming shortened V by 1 base and J by 3 bases, and 19 bases separated the two germline ends. In DNA form, the CDR3 reads TGTGCCAGCAGCTTAGTAGGAGGAGCCTCCGGCACCAATCAGCCCCAGCATTTT. Amino acids: CASSLVGGASGTNQPQHF.

V is TRBV7-6 and J is TRBJ2-2; 7 bases align to TRBD1. The CDR3 runs 15 residues. V dropped 6 bases and J dropped 1; count of bases not matched to a gene: 5. Germline CDR1 and CDR2: SGHVS and FNYEAQ. The CDR3 nucleotides read TGTGCCAGCAGATGGGACAGCTTGAACACCGGGGAGCTGTTTTTT. Translating it yields CASRWDSLNTGELFF.

The chain has TRBV6-5 and TRBJ1-5; D possibly corresponds to TRBD1 (6 bases). From germline, CDR1 is MNHEY and CDR2 SVGAGI. V lost 6 bases to trimming and J lost 0 bases, with 12 bases between them. The CDR3 extends over 15 amino acids. In nucleotides, the CDR3 is TGTGCCAGCAGCCCCACAGGGTATAGCAATCAGCCCCAGCATTTT. Its translation is CASSPTGYSNQPQHF.

The rearrangement links TRBV5-1 to TRBJ2-5, with 12 bases aligning to TRBD2. The CDR3 consists of 17 residues. The V gene end was trimmed by 4 bases and the J gene end by 4 bases; junction bases not matched to a gene: 11. The germline CDR1 and CDR2 sequences are SGHRS and YFSETQ. CDR3 region: CASSPNPSGGAGETQYF. DNA of the CDR3: TGCGCCAGCAGCCCAAATCCTAGCGGGGGGGCCGGAGAGACCCAGTACTTC.

V is TRBV11-1 and J is TRBJ2-1, with 9 bases aligning to TRBD1. This CDR3 comprises 15 residues. V lost 5 bases, J lost 3 bases, and 5 bases stayed unmatched. The germline gives CDR1 SGHAT, CDR2 FQDESV (reference sequence). The CDR3 loop is CASSQNRGLYNEQFF. The CDR3 region has the DNA TGTGCCAGCAGCCAGAACAGGGGGCTCTACAATGAGCAGTTCTTC.

The chain combines TRBV19 with TRBJ2-3; D perhaps matches TRBD2 (5 bases). CDR3 length: 12 residues. Germline CDR1 is LNHDA and CDR2 is SQIVND (reference sequence). V lost 4 bases, J lost 6 bases, and 8 bases lay in between. CDR3 sequence: CASSTRADTQYF. In DNA, the CDR3 is TGTGCCAGTAGTACGAGGGCGGATACGCAGTATTTT.

The V call is TRBV5-1, the J call TRBJ1-5; TRBD1 matches at 7 bases. V shed 4 bases and J 0 bases; nucleotides not matched to a gene: 4. This CDR3 region has 15 residues. CDR1 and CDR2 from the germline V gene are SGHRS and YFSETQ. The CDR3 DNA reads TGCGCCAGCAGCCCGGGACAGACTAGCAATCAGCCCCAGCATTTT. Residues: CASSPGQTSNQPQHF. The whole variable domain, filled in from reference TRBV5-1 and TRBJ1-5, reads KAGVTQTPRYLIKTRGQQVTLSCSPISGHRSVSWYQQTPGQGLQFLFEYFSETQRNKGNFPGRFSGRQFSNSRSEMNVSTLELGDSALYLCASSPGQTSNQPQHFGDGTRLSIL.

The chain employs TRBV19 and TRBJ1-4; the match to TRBD1 covers 9 bases. Germline lookup yields CDR1 LNHDA and CDR2 SQIVND (reference sequence). With 6 bases clipped from V and 6 bases from J, the junction kept 5 bases outside the gene matches. CDR3 length: 14 amino acids. The CDR3 spells CASRTGGSDEKLFF. The CDR3 bases are TGTGCCAGTAGGACAGGGGGAAGTGATGAAAAACTGTTTTTT.

The rearrangement uses TRBV19 and TRBJ1-1, with unresolved D. Trimming cost V 1 base and J 8 bases, with 17 bases left between them. Germline CDR1 LNHDA, CDR2 SQIVND (reference sequence). CDR3 length: 15 amino acids. CDR3 DNA sequence: TGTGCCAGTAGTATAGGTATTTCGGAGAGCGAGGAAGCTTTCTTT. Encoded protein: CASSIGISESEEAFF.

The chain combines TRBV18 with TRBJ2-7; 7 bases line up with TRBD2. This CDR3 spans 14 amino acids. Trimming took 8 bases from V and 2 from J; bases not matched to a gene: 9. Germline-derived CDR1 and CDR2 are KGHSH and LQKENI. The CDR3 DNA reads as TGTGCCAGCGCAACCCCCGCGGGAGCCTACGAGCAGTACTTC. This sequence encodes CASATPAGAYEQYF.

This clone occurred a few times. The CDR3 spells CASSYFRGGNEQYF. CDR3 DNA sequence: TGTGCCAGCAGTTACTTTAGGGGAGGAAACGAGCAGTACTTC. The gene calls are TRBV6-5 and TRBJ2-7; D may be TRBD2 (6 bases). The CDR3 consists of 14 residues. V lost 1 base, J lost 5 bases, and 12 bases lay in between. The germline V gene encodes CDR1 MNHEY and CDR2 SVGAGI.

V gene TRBV18 combines with J gene TRBJ2-2, with D possibly being TRBD1 (5 bases). CDR3 length equals 13 residues. Germline assignment: CDR1 KGHSH and CDR2 LQKENI. V was clipped by 2 bases and J by 9 bases, with 10 bases between them. The chain's CDR3 is CASSPARDRELFF. The CDR3 bases are TGTGCCAGCTCACCAGCCAGGGATCGGGAGCTGTTTTTT.

The chain is built from TRBV4-3 and TRBJ1-2; D unclear. V was shortened by 0 bases and J by 2 bases, with 10 bases between the two germline ends. Germline V gene sequence: CDR1 LGHNA, CDR2 YSLEER. This CDR3 is 15 amino acids long. The CDR3 nucleotides read TGCGCCAGCAGCCAAGAGTCTCCGGGAAACTATGGCTACACCTTC. As protein: CASSQESPGNYGYTF.

The J gene is TRBJ2-7, the V gene TRBV19, with 7 bases that match TRBD1. The CDR3 totals 16 residues. Germline CDR1 is LNHDA and CDR2 is SQIVND (reference sequence). V dropped 4 bases and J dropped 4; count of bases not matched to a gene: 13. The CDR3 coding sequence is TGTGCCAGTAGTACACGGGTCGGGACAGCCCCATACGAGCAGTACTTC. It yields the protein CASSTRVGTAPYEQYF.

This chain links TRBV5-1 with TRBJ2-3, with 12 bases lining up with TRBD2. This CDR3 contains 18 residues. In germline, CDR1 is SGHRS, CDR2 YFSETQ. The V segment lost 4 bases and the J segment 4 bases; nucleotides outside the gene matches: 13. The CDR3 sequence: CASSQASGRGFGADTQYF. For the CDR3, the DNA is TGCGCCAGCAGCCAGGCTAGCGGGAGGGGATTCGGTGCAGATACGCAGTATTTT. Based on the CDR3 plus reference TRBV5-1 and TRBJ2-3, the full variable domain is KAGVTQTPRYLIKTRGQQVTLSCSPISGHRSVSWYQQTPGQGLQFLFEYFSETQRNKGNFPGRFSGRQFSNSRSEMNVSTLELGDSALYLCASSQASGRGFGADTQYFGPGTRLTVL.

The chain couples TRBV6-5 to TRBJ2-1; the D gene is possibly TRBD1 (6 bases). The CDR3 contains 12 residues. Germline CDR1 reads MNHEY; CDR2 reads SVGAGI. With 1 base removed from V and 10 bases from J, the gap between germline ends came to 8 bases. CDR3 in amino acids: CASSYLRGEQFF. CDR3 nucleotides: TGTGCCAGCAGTTACTTGAGGGGGGAGCAGTTCTTC.

The chain carries TRBV5-1 and TRBJ2-5; TRBD2 agrees at 7 bases. J gave up 4 bases and V 2 bases, and 11 bases lay outside the gene matches. This CDR3 comprises 16 residues. CDR1 is SGHRS, CDR2 YFSETQ, per germline. The CDR3 DNA is TGCGCCAGCAGCTTTGTTGGGCCGGGGGGTCGAGAGACCCAGTACTTC. This encodes CASSFVGPGGRETQYF.

V and J are TRBV2 and TRBJ1-1, with TRBD1 identical over 8 bases. Germline-derived CDR1 and CDR2 are SNHLY and FYNNEI. This CDR3 is built from 14 residues. Trimming took 7 bases from V and 5 from J; bases not matched to a gene: 9. The CDR3 protein is CASTWDRTGTEAFF. In nucleotides, the CDR3 is TGTGCCAGCACGTGGGACAGGACGGGGACTGAAGCTTTCTTT.

This chain uses TRBV18 with TRBJ1-4, with 9 bases identical to TRBD1. Germline V gene sequence: CDR1 KGHSH, CDR2 LQKENI. J lost 5 bases, V lost 5 bases, and 3 bases had no gene match. CDR3 length: 14 amino acids. The CDR3 spells CASSTGTGNEKLFF. The CDR3 region has the DNA TGTGCCAGCTCAACCGGGACAGGGAATGAAAAACTGTTTTTT.

The chain uses TRBV6-1 and TRBJ1-4; no definite D call. The germline gives CDR1 MNHNS, CDR2 SASEGT. The V end was cut by 7 bases, the J end by 7 bases, with 19 bases between. The CDR3 runs 15 residues. CDR3: CASTRNGVDGEKLFF. As DNA, the CDR3 is TGTGCCAGCACCCGAAACGGGGTAGACGGTGAAAAACTGTTTTTT.

This chain's CDR3 is CASRTGDEQPQHF. As DNA, the CDR3 is TGTGCCAGTCGGACAGGCGATGAACAGCCCCAGCATTTT. The chain combines TRBV27 with TRBJ1-5; 7 nucleotides align to TRBD1. Per germline, CDR1 MNHEY and CDR2 SMNVEV (reference sequence). The CDR3 has 13 amino acids. V shed 9 bases, J shed 7 bases, and the junction held 9 bases outside the gene matches.

The rearrangement links TRBV13 to TRBJ1-4, with 7 bases aligning to TRBD1. Germline CDR1 is PRHDT and CDR2 is FYEKMQ (reference sequence). The CDR3 runs 17 residues. V shed 6 bases and J 8 bases; nucleotides not matched to a gene: 18. CDR3 nucleotides: TGTGCCAGCAGAAAACAGGGGCTACCGGGGCAGGGCGAAAAACTGTTTTTT. Translating gives CASRKQGLPGQGEKLFF.

In this sample, this clone turned up once. The chain has TRBV4-2 and TRBJ2-1; D not resolved. The CDR3 covers 15 residues. CDR1 LGHNA and CDR2 YNFKEQ come from the germline V gene. V lost 1 base and J lost 4, with 11 bases in between. The CDR3 DNA reads TGTGCCAGCAGCCAAGTCGTAGCAGAATACAATGAGCAGTTCTTC. Protein sequence: CASSQVVAEYNEQFF.

The chain uses TRBV28 and TRBJ2-3; TRBD2 agrees at 12 bases. Germline assignment: CDR1 MDHEN and CDR2 SYDVKM. V shed 2 bases, J shed 6 bases, and the junction held 3 bases outside the gene matches. The CDR3 sequence is 15 residues long. The DNA of the CDR3 is TGTGCCAGCAGTTTACTAGCGGGGGGGGCGGATACGCAGTATTTT. Its protein product is CASSLLAGGADTQYF.

V is TRBV11-2 and J is TRBJ2-5, with D unclear. Germline V gene data show CDR1 as SGHAT and CDR2 as FQNNGV. The CDR3 loop spans 13 amino acids. Between the trimmed V and J ends, which lost 1 base and 5 bases, there was a span of 8 bases. The CDR3 DNA reads as TGTGCCAGCAGCTTAGTAGCCTGGGAGACCCAGTACTTC. Translation gives CASSLVAWETQYF.

V is TRBV11-2 and J is TRBJ2-5, with D possibly being TRBD1 (5 bases). There are 14 residues in the CDR3. Trimming removed 4 bases from V and 5 bases from J, with 14 bases in between. Germline CDR1 and CDR2: SGHAT and FQNNGV. This chain's CDR3 is CASSSARWGETQYF. CDR3 coding DNA: TGTGCCAGCAGCTCCGCTAGGTGGGGCGAGACCCAGTACTTC.

This sequence joins TRBV5-4 and TRBJ1-3; D call uncertain. The CDR3 length is 15 residues. Germline V CDR1 and CDR2: SGHNT, YYREEE (reference sequence). V was shortened by 0 bases and J by 2 bases, with 9 bases between the two germline ends. CDR3: CASSLGALAGNTIYF. CDR3 bases: TGTGCCAGCAGCTTGGGAGCTTTGGCTGGAAACACCATATATTTT.

The chain couples TRBV7-2 to TRBJ2-7; 10 bases align to TRBD1. Trimming removed 0 bases from V and 6 bases from J; junction bases left unmatched: 2. The germline gives CDR1 SGHTA, CDR2 FQGNSA. This CDR3 region has 14 residues. CDR3 region: CASSLAGTGVEQYF. The DNA for the CDR3 is TGTGCCAGCAGCTTAGCGGGGACAGGGGTCGAGCAGTACTTC.

The chain couples TRBV7-3 to TRBJ2-2; D might be TRBD2 (6 bases). The V and J ends lost 5 bases and 2 bases respectively, with 9 bases between them. The CDR3 runs to 14 residues. Germline V gene sequence: CDR1 SGHTA, CDR2 FQGTGA. The CDR3 spells CASSPGTNTGELFF. CDR3 bases: TGTGCCAGCAGCCCGGGGACTAACACCGGGGAGCTGTTTTTT.

The CDR3 DNA follows: TGTGCCAGCAGCTTAGGGGACAGGGGGCCCGCTGAAGCTTTCTTT. Translating gives CASSLGDRGPAEAFF. This chain joins TRBV13 and TRBJ1-1; 11 bases match TRBD1. Trimming at V came to 0 bases and at J to 6 bases, leaving 3 bases not matched to a gene. Looked up from germline, CDR1 is PRHDT and CDR2 is FYEKMQ (reference sequence). This CDR3 has 15 residues.